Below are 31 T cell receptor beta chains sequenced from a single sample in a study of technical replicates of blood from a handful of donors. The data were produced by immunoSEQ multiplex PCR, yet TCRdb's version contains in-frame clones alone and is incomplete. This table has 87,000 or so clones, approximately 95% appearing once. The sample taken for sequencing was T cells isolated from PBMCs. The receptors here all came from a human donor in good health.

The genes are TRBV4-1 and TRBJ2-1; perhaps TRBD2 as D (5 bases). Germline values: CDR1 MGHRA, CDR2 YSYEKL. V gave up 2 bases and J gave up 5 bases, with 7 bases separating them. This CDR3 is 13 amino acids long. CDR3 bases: TGCGCCAGCAGCCAATTCGGGGACAATGAGCAGTTCTTC. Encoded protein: CASSQFGDNEQFF.

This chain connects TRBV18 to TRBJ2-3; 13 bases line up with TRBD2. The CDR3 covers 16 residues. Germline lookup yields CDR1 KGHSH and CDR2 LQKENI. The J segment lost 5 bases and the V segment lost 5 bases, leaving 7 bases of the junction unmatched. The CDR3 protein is CASSSGLAGARDTQYF. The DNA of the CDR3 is TGTGCCAGCTCATCAGGACTAGCGGGGGCCCGAGATACGCAGTATTTT.

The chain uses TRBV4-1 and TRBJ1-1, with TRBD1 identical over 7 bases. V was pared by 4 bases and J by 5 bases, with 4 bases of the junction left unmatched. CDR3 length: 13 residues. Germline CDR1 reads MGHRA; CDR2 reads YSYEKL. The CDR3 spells CASSPHRGTEAFF. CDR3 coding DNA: TGCGCCAGCAGCCCTCACAGGGGTACTGAAGCTTTCTTT.

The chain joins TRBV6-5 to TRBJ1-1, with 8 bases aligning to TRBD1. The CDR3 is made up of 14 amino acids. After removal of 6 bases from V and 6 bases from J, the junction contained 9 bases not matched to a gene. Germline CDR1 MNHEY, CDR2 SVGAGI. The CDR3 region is CASSYPGQVPEAFF. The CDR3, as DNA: TGTGCCAGCAGCTACCCGGGACAGGTCCCTGAAGCTTTCTTT.

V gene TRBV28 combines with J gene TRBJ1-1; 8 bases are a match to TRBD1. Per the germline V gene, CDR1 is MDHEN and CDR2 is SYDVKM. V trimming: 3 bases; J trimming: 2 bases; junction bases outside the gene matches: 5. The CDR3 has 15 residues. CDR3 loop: CASSFDRGYNTEAFF. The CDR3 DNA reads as TGTGCCAGCAGTTTTGACAGGGGATATAACACTGAAGCTTTCTTT.

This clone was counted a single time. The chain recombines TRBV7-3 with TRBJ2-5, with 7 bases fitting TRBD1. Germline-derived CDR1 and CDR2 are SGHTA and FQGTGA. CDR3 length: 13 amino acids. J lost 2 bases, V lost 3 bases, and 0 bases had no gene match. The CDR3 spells CASSLDRQETQYF. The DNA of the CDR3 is TGTGCCAGCAGCTTGGACAGGCAAGAGACCCAGTACTTC.

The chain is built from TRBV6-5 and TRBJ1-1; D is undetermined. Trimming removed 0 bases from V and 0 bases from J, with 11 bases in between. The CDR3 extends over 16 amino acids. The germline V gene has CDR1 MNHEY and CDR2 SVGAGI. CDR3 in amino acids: CASSYSFTGVNTEAFF. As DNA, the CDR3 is TGTGCCAGCAGTTACTCATTCACGGGAGTGAACACTGAAGCTTTCTTT.

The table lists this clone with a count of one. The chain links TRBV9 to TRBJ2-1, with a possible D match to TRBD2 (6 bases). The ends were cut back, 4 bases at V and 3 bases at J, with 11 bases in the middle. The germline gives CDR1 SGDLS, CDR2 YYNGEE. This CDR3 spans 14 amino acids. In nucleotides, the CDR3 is TGTGCCAGCAGCCCGGGGGACCACTACAATGAGCAGTTCTTC. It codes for CASSPGDHYNEQFF.

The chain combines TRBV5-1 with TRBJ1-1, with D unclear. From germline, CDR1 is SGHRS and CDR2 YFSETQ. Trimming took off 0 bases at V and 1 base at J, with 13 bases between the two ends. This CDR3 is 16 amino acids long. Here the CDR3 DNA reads TGCGCCAGCAGCTTGGGTCCGGGTTCGGGGAACACTGAAGCTTTCTTT. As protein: CASSLGPGSGNTEAFF.

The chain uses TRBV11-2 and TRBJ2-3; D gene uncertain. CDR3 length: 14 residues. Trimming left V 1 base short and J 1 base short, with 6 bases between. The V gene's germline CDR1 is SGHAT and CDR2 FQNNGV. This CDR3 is CASSLATRTDTQYF. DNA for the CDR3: TGTGCCAGCAGCTTAGCGACTCGCACAGATACGCAGTATTTT.

The CDR3 protein is CAVGSASYNEQFF. DNA for the CDR3: TGTGCCGTTGGAAGCGCTTCCTACAATGAGCAGTTCTTC. This chain links TRBV5-4 with TRBJ2-1; D gene unclear. CDR3 length: 13 residues. CDR1 and CDR2 from the germline V gene are SGHNT and YYREEE (reference sequence). The ends were cut back, 10 bases at V and 1 base at J, with 12 bases in the middle.

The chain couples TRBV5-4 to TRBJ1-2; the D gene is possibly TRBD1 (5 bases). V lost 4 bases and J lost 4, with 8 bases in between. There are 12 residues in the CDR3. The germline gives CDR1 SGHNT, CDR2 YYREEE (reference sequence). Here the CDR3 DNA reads TGTGCCAGCAGCACGGACATCTATGGCTACACCTTC. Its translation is CASSTDIYGYTF. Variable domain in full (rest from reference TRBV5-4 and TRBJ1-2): ETGVTQSPTHLIKTRGQQVTLRCSSQSGHNTVSWYQQALGQGPQFIFQYYREEENGRGNFPPRFSGLQFPNYSSELNVNALELDDSALYLCASSTDIYGYTFGSGTRLTVV.

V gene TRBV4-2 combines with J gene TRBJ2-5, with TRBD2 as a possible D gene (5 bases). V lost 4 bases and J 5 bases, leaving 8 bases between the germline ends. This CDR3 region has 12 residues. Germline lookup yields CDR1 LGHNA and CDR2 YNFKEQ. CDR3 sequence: CASSLSGETQYF. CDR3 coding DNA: TGTGCCAGCAGCCTTTCGGGGGAGACCCAGTACTTC.

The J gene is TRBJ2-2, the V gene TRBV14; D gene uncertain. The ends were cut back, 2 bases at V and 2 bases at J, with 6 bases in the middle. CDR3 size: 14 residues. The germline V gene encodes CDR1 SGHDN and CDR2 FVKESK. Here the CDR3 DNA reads TGTGCCAGCAGCCAATCCAGAAACACCGGGGAGCTGTTTTTT. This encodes CASSQSRNTGELFF.

The CDR3 DNA sequence: TGTGCCAGCAGCCCCCGCCAGGTGAGCACTGAAGCTTTCTTT. It codes for CASSPRQVSTEAFF. The rearrangement links TRBV9 to TRBJ1-1; D unclear. This CDR3 spans 14 amino acids. The germline V gene encodes CDR1 SGDLS and CDR2 YYNGEE. Trimming shortened V by 4 bases and J by 4 bases, and 14 bases separated the two germline ends.

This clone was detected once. The CDR3 region has the DNA TGTGCCAGCAGCAAAGGTCGGGAGCTTATCTACGAGCAGTACTTC. This translates into CASSKGRELIYEQYF. The V and J genes are TRBV21-1 and TRBJ2-7; the D call of TRBD2 is as the table states it, not checked on the DNA. TRBV21-1 is marked as a pseudogene. The CDR3 is 15 amino acids.

The CDR3 nucleotides read TGTGCCAGCAGGACTAGCTACAATGAGCAGTTCTTC. This gives the protein CASRTSYNEQFF. The chain recombines TRBV6-1 with TRBJ2-1, with D possibly TRBD2 on 6 matching bases. CDR1 MNHNS and CDR2 SASEGT come from the germline V gene. This CDR3 comprises 12 residues. V gave up 6 bases and J gave up 3 bases, with 6 bases separating them.

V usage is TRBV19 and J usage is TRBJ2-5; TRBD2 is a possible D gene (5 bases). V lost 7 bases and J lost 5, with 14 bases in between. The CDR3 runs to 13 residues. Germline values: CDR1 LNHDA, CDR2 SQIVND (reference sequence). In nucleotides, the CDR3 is TGTGCCAGTACCAGAGGGAGCGCGGAGACCCAGTACTTC. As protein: CASTRGSAETQYF. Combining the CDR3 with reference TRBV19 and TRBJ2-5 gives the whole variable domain DGGITQSPKYLFRKEGQNVTLSCEQNLNHDAMYWYRQDPGQGLRLIYYSQIVNDFQKGDIAEGYSVSREKKESFPLTVTSAQKNPTAFYLCASTRGSAETQYFGPGTRLLVL.

The CDR3 sequence: CASSLYQGLAGETDTQYF. The CDR3 DNA reads TGTGCCAGCAGCCTCTATCAGGGACTAGCGGGCGAGACAGATACGCAGTATTTT. J is TRBJ2-3 and V is TRBV7-2; TRBD2 matches 12 bases. CDR3 length: 18 amino acids. V lost 5 bases to trimming and J lost 3 bases; unmatched junction nucleotides: 12. Per germline, CDR1 SGHTA and CDR2 FQGNSA.

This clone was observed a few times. CDR3 amino acids: CASSLTGTGTALYF. In DNA, the CDR3 is TGTGCCAGCAGCCTAACCGGTACCGGGACAGCCTTATATTTT. The V gene is TRBV7-9, the J gene TRBJ1-3, with 7 bases matching TRBD1. Per germline, CDR1 SEHNR and CDR2 FQNEAQ (reference sequence). This CDR3 spans 14 amino acids. J gave up 14 bases and V 5 bases, and 15 bases lay outside the gene matches.

CDR3 region: CATSSGVGYGYTF. The CDR3, as DNA: TGTGCCACCAGCTCAGGGGTCGGCTATGGCTACACCTTC. This sequence joins TRBV15 and TRBJ1-2, with a possible D match to TRBD1 (6 bases). The CDR3 has 13 amino acids. The V gene lost 5 bases and the J gene lost 4 bases, with 11 bases spanning the gap. CDR1 LNHNV and CDR2 YYDKDF come from the germline V gene (reference sequence).

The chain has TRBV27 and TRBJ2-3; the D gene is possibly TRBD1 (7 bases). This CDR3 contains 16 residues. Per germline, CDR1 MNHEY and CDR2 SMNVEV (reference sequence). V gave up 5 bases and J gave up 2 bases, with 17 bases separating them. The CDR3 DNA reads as TGTGCCAGCAGTACTGCCGACAGGGAGGTCACAGATACGCAGTATTTT. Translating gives CASSTADREVTDTQYF.

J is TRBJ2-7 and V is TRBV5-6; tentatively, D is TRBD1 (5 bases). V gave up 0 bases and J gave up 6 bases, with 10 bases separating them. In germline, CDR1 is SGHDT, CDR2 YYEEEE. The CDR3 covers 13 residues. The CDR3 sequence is CASSLAGLGEQYF. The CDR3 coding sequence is TGTGCCAGCAGCTTGGCAGGGTTGGGCGAGCAGTACTTC.

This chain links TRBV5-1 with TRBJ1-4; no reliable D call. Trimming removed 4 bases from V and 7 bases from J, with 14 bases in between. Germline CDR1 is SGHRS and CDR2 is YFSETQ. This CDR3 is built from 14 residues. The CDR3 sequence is CASSVGQEGEKLFF. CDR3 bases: TGCGCCAGCAGCGTTGGGCAGGAAGGTGAAAAACTGTTTTTT. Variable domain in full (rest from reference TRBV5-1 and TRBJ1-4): KAGVTQTPRYLIKTRGQQVTLSCSPISGHRSVSWYQQTPGQGLQFLFEYFSETQRNKGNFPGRFSGRQFSNSRSEMNVSTLELGDSALYLCASSVGQEGEKLFFGSGTQLSVL.

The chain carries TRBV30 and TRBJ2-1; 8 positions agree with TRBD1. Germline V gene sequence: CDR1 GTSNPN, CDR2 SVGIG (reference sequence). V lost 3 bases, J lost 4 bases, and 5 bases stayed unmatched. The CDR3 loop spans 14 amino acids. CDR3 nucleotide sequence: TGTGCCTGGAGGCAGGACAGGGATTACAATGAGCAGTTCTTC. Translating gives CAWRQDRDYNEQFF. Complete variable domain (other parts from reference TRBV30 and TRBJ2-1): SQTIHQWPATLVQPVGSPLSLECTVEGTSNPNLYWYRQAAGRGLQLLFYSVGIGQISSEVPQNLSASRPQDRQFILSSKKLLLSDSGFYLCAWRQDRDYNEQFFGPGTRLTVL.

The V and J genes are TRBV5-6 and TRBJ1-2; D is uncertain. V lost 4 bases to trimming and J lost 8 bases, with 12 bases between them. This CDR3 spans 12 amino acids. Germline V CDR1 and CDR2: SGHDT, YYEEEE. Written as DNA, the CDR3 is TGTGCCAGCAGCCTAAATTTACGGGGCTACACCTTC. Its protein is CASSLNLRGYTF.

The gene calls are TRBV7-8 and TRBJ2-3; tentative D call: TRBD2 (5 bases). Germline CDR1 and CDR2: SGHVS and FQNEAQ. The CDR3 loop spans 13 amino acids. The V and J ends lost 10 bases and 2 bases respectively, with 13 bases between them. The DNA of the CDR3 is TGTGCCACCGTCCGGGGAATCACAGATACGCAGTATTTT. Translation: CATVRGITDTQYF. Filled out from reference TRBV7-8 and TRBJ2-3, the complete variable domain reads GAGVSQSPRYKVAKRGQDVALRCDPISGHVSLFWYQQALGQGPEFLTYFQNEAQLDKSGLPSDRFFAERPEGSVSTLKIQRTQQEDSAVYLCATVRGITDTQYFGPGTRLTVL.

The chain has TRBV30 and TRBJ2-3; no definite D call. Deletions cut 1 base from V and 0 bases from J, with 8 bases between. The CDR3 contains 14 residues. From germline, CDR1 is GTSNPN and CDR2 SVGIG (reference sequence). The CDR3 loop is CAWSETLSTDTQYF. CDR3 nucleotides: TGTGCCTGGAGTGAGACACTTAGCACAGATACGCAGTATTTT.

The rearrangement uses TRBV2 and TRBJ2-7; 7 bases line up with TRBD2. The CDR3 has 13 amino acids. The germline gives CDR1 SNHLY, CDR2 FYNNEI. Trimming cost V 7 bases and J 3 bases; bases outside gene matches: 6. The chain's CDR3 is CASKAGPIYEQYF. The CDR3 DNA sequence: TGTGCCAGCAAAGCGGGACCTATCTACGAGCAGTACTTC.

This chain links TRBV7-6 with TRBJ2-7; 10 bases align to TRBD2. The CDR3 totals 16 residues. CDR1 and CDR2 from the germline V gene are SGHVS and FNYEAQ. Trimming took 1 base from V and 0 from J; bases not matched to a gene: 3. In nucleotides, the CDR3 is TGTGCCAGCAGCTTAGGTCCTAGCGGGAGCTCCTACGAGCAGTACTTC. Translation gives CASSLGPSGSSYEQYF. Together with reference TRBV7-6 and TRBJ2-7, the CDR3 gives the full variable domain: GAGVSQSPRYKVTKRGQDVALRCDPISGHVSLYWYRQALGQGPEFLTYFNYEAQQDKSGLPNDRFSAERPEGSISTLTIQRTEQRDSAMYRCASSLGPSGSSYEQYFGPGTRLTVT.

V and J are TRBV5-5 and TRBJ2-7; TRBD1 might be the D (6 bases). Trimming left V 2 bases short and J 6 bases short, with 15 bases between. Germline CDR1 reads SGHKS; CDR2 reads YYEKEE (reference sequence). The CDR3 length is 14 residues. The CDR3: CASSFRATGFEQYF. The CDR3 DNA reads TGTGCCAGCAGCTTTAGGGCAACAGGGTTCGAGCAGTACTTC.